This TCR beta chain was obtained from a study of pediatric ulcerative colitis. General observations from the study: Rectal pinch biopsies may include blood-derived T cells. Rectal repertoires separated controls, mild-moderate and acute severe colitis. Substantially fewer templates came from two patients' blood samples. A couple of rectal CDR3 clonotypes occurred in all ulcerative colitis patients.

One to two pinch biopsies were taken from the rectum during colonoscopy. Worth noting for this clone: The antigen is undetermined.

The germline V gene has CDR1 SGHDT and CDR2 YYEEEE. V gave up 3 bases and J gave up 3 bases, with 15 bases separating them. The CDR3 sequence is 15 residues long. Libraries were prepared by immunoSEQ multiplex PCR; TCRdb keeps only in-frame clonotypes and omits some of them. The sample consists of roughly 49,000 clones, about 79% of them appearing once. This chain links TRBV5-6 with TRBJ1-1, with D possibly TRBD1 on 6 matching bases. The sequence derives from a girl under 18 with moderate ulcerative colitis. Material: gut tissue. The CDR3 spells CASSWGGLRDTEAFF. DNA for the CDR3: TGTGCCAGCAGCTGGGGGGGCCTCAGGGACACTGAAGCTTTCTTT. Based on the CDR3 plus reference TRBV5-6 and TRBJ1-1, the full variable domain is DAGVTQSPTHLIKTRGQQVTLRCSPKSGHDTVSWYQQALGQGPQFIFQYYEEEERQRGNFPDRFSGHQFPNYSSELNVNALLLGDSALYLCASSWGGLRDTEAFFGQGTRLTVV.